The clone carrying this T cell receptor beta chain has only a few counts. Antigen: not known. This sample stems from a study of T cell repertoires in cytomegalovirus infection. Background on the study: The authors relied on CMV epitopes, both recently identified HLA-C-restricted and well-studied HLA-B-restricted.

This CDR3 spans 12 amino acids. Germline CDR1 is MGHRA and CDR2 is YSYEKL. The V end was cut by 0 bases, the J end by 10 bases, with 7 bases between. TCRdb fed the reads into MiXCR, producing one record per CDR3 protein. The sample lists 110,000 or so distinct CDR3 sequences, about 30% seen once, with roughly three quarters in the top ten. The J gene is TRBJ2-1, the V gene TRBV4-1; the D is unclear. The origin of this receptor is a human donor in good health (CMV status not recorded). Some clones in this sample may be carry-over from other donors' samples. Source: CD8+ T cells from cultured PBMCs, taken from culture after CMV antigen stimulation. The CDR3 protein is CASSQDRREQFF. The CDR3 nucleotides are TGCGCCAGCAGCCAAGATCGGCGGGAGCAGTTCTTC.